This TCR beta chain was observed in a study of blood T cell repertoires in COVID-19. In the study overall: Samples of COVID-19 (acute and convalescent) were obtained from the United States, Italy and Spain. In each case, the material was cDNA or gDNA derived from T cells, B-cell-depleted T cells, or PBMCs.

Study processing details: Amplification from reference gene primers served as the basis for estimated nucleated cell counts. Profiling relied on immunoSEQ multiplex PCR, and the TCRdb table lists in-frame clones only, not all of them. That table furnishes V, J and clone size, whereas the DNA furnished D and trimming. Here the sample spans about 240,000 clones, around 90% being singletons. Material: peripheral blood. The sequence came from a man between 60 and 70 years old who had recovered from COVID-19.

CDR3 sequence: CASRRQGLATEAFF. The DNA of the CDR3 is TGTGCCAGCAGGCGACAGGGGTTGGCAACTGAAGCTTTCTTT. This sequence joins TRBV6-4 and TRBJ1-1; 8 bases are shared with TRBD1. Germline V gives CDR1 MRHNA, CDR2 SNTAGT. The CDR3 is 14 amino acids. With 6 bases clipped from V and 5 bases from J, the junction kept 8 bases outside the gene matches.